The T cell receptor (beta chain) under discussion was sequenced for a study of shared clonotypes between healthy human individuals. Method: immunoSEQ multiplex PCR; TCRdb's copy keeps in-frame clones and lacks some. The sample yields a few million clones, roughly 92% seen once. V gave up 6 bases and J gave up 6 bases; unmatched junction bases: 11. The germline gives CDR1 LNHDA, CDR2 SQIVND (reference sequence). This CDR3 has 16 amino acids. Recent acute infections and vaccinations were absent in the healthy HIV-negative adult donors. The TCR originated in a young man in good health. Some clones in this sample may be carry-over from other donors' samples. Sequencing was performed on naive CD4+ T cells from PBMCs. Subset denoted: CD45RA+ positively selected. The rearrangement links TRBV19 to TRBJ2-2; the match to TRBD1 covers 9 bases. CDR3 nucleotide sequence: TGTGCCAGTAGAAACTCCGGGACAGGGTTCGCCGGGGAGCTGTTTTTT. It yields the protein CASRNSGTGFAGELFF.